A single sample is the source of the 18 T cell receptor beta chains below, sequenced in a study of beta chain features in type 1 diabetes. Study-level points and caveats: TCRB CDR3 length was moderately but significantly reduced in all four CD4+ subsets of Type 1 diabetes patients.

These receptors have no known antigen. What was sequenced were expressed TCRB transcripts, since all of the isolated RNA had been reverse transcribed. Sequencing used immunoSEQ multiplex PCR; TCRdb keeps in-frame clones, though not all of them. The data hold more than 300,000 clones, with around 9.6% observed a single time. Sample: central memory CD4+ T cells from blood. The receptors originated from a man younger than 45 with type 1 diabetes.

In this sample, this clone turned up many times. The gene calls are TRBV7-9 and TRBJ2-1; D unresolved. CDR3 length equals 11 residues. CDR1 is SEHNR and CDR2 is FQNEAQ in the germline V gene (reference sequence). Trimming pared 5 bases from V and 9 bases from J, leaving 8 bases between. CDR3 sequence (DNA): TGTGCCAGCAGCATTTTTGGTGAGCAGTTCTTC. Protein sequence: CASSIFGEQFF. The full variable domain, completed using reference TRBV7-9 and TRBJ2-1, is DTGVSQNPRHKITKRGQNVTFRCDPISEHNRLYWYRQTLGQGPEFLTYFQNEAQLEKSRLLSDRFSAERPKGSFSTLEIQRTEQGDSAMYLCASSIFGEQFFGPGTRLTVL.

The V gene is TRBV7-6, the J gene TRBJ1-2; 8 bases line up with TRBD1. V lost 4 bases and J lost 3; bases outside the gene matches: 1. The CDR3 is 13 amino acids. The germline CDR1 and CDR2 sequences are SGHVS and FNYEAQ. The CDR3 DNA is TGTGCCAGCAGCTCGGGACAGGACTATGGCTACACCTTC. This translates into CASSSGQDYGYTF. The complete variable domain, with remaining parts taken from reference TRBV7-6 and TRBJ1-2, reads GAGVSQSPRYKVTKRGQDVALRCDPISGHVSLYWYRQALGQGPEFLTYFNYEAQQDKSGLPNDRFSAERPEGSISTLTIQRTEQRDSAMYRCASSSGQDYGYTFGSGTRLTVV.

The chain employs TRBV28 and TRBJ1-3, with 11 bases that match TRBD1. CDR1 and CDR2 (germline): MDHEN, SYDVKM. After removal of 6 bases from V and 2 bases from J, the junction contained 3 bases not matched to a gene. This CDR3 region has 15 residues. The CDR3 coding sequence is TGTGCCAGCAGGGGACAGGGGGTCGCTGGAAACACCATATATTTT. It yields the protein CASRGQGVAGNTIYF.

The chain recombines TRBV7-2 with TRBJ2-2, with 8 nucleotides matching TRBD1. The CDR3 length is 15 residues. The trim removed 3 bases at V and 2 bases at J, leaving 2 bases unmatched. Looked up from germline, CDR1 is SGHTA and CDR2 is FQGNSA. CDR3 bases: TGTGCCAGCAGCTTTCAGGGGGCTAACACCGGGGAGCTGTTTTTT. Amino acid sequence: CASSFQGANTGELFF.

The chain combines TRBV7-9 with TRBJ1-4, with TRBD1 matching over 8 bases. Germline V gene lookup returns CDR1 SEHNR and CDR2 FQNEAQ (reference sequence). The CDR3 is made up of 17 amino acids. J was trimmed by 4 bases and V by 5 bases; bases with no gene match: 12. The CDR3 DNA is TGTGCCAGCAGCCCCACAGGGGGGAGTAGGGGTAATGAAAAACTGTTTTTT. It codes for CASSPTGGSRGNEKLFF.

The gene calls are TRBV20-1 and TRBJ2-3; no clear D. Trimming stripped 5 bases from V and 10 bases from J, with 10 bases between. CDR3 length equals 10 residues. Per the germline V gene, CDR1 is DFQATT and CDR2 is SNEGSKA (reference sequence). CDR3 DNA: TGCAGTGCTTTGCTAGAGGCGCAGTATTTT. Encoded protein: CSALLEAQYF.

This clone appeared many times. The V and J genes are TRBV28 and TRBJ2-2; D gene uncertain. CDR1 MDHEN and CDR2 SYDVKM come from the germline V gene. This CDR3 spans 12 amino acids. Trimming shortened V by 5 bases and J by 6 bases, and 7 bases separated the two germline ends. DNA of the CDR3: TGTGCCAGCAGTCCGAGGCCCGGGGAGCTGTTTTTT. Residues: CASSPRPGELFF.

Details on this clone: At the DNA level, this CDR3 is encoded by other sequences in the same sample as well. The chain recombines TRBV5-1 with TRBJ1-2; D ambiguous. The CDR3 extends over 14 amino acids. Germline CDR1 SGHRS, CDR2 YFSETQ. V was pared by 4 bases and J by 0 bases, with 10 bases between. In DNA form, the CDR3 reads TGCGCCAGCAGCCCAGAACCAGCTAACTATGGCTACACCTTC. As protein: CASSPEPANYGYTF.

This clone was observed at least ten times. This chain links TRBV7-6 with TRBJ2-5; D could derive from TRBD1 or TRBD2 (5 bases each). CDR3 length: 15 residues. V dropped 3 bases and J dropped 1 base, with 12 bases sitting between them. In germline, CDR1 is SGHVS, CDR2 FNYEAQ. The CDR3 DNA reads TGTGCCAGCAGCTTCTCCCGGGGCTCCCAAGAGACCCAGTACTTC. It specifies CASSFSRGSQETQYF.

This clone was seen only a few times. The CDR3 bases are TGTGCCAGTAGTACGGGGACGTATGGGGCAGGGGACACCGGGGAGCTGTTTTTT. Translated: CASSTGTYGAGDTGELFF. The V call is TRBV19, the J call TRBJ2-2, with D possibly being TRBD1 (6 bases). There are 18 residues in the CDR3. Looked up from germline, CDR1 is LNHDA and CDR2 is SQIVND (reference sequence). V gave up 4 bases and J gave up 3 bases, with 21 bases separating them.

V and J are TRBV7-9 and TRBJ2-2, with D perhaps TRBD1 (5 bases). Trimming took off 10 bases at V and 9 bases at J, with 9 bases between the two ends. The CDR3 extends over 10 amino acids. Germline assignment: CDR1 SEHNR and CDR2 FQNEAQ (reference sequence). Written as DNA, the CDR3 is TGTGCCAAGGGGCCACGGGAGCTGTTTTTT. Its protein product is CAKGPRELFF.

This clone was seen only a few times. The chain carries TRBV21-1 and TRBJ1-2. TRBV21-1 is marked as a pseudogene. This CDR3 has 17 amino acids. The CDR3 here is CASRRDGITRDYYGYTF. The CDR3 coding sequence is TGTGCCAGCAGAAGGGACGGAATTACCCGGGATTACTATGGCTACACCTTC.

This clone was counted only a few times. This sequence joins TRBV6-1 and TRBJ2-5, with D possibly being TRBD1 (5 bases). The CDR3 has 15 residues. V shed 0 bases and J shed 3 bases, with 11 bases lying between them. Germline loops: CDR1 MNHNS, CDR2 SASEGT. The CDR3 is CASSEAPTAKETQYF. CDR3 bases: TGTGCCAGCAGTGAAGCCCCGACAGCCAAAGAGACCCAGTACTTC.

This clone was seen a handful of times. It may be a read error: a sequence one base away is much more abundant. Other DNA variants within this sample encode the same CDR3. J is TRBJ1-1 and V is TRBV7-9; TRBD1 matches 7 bases. CDR3 length equals 14 residues. Germline assignment: CDR1 SEHNR and CDR2 FQNEAQ (reference sequence). Trimming cost V 2 bases and J 4 bases; bases outside gene matches: 4. CDR3 sequence: CASSLRAGGTEAFF. In nucleotides, the CDR3 is TGTGCCAGCAGCTTAAGGGCAGGGGGCACTGAAGCTTTCTTT.

Points on this clone: This may be a read error, as it is one base from a much larger clone. The chain couples TRBV7-6 to TRBJ2-7; D gene unclear. Between the trimmed V and J ends, which lost 2 bases and 6 bases, there was a span of 5 bases. There are 11 residues in the CDR3. Germline loops: CDR1 SGHVS, CDR2 FNYEAQ. The CDR3 DNA reads as TGTGCCAGCAGCTTAAGCTCCGAGCAGTACTTC. This sequence encodes CASSLSSEQYF.

V and J are TRBV29-1 and TRBJ2-7; TRBD2 agrees at 10 bases. CDR1 and CDR2 (germline): SQVTM, ANQGSEA. The CDR3 consists of 14 residues. V was clipped by 3 bases and J by 3 bases; unmatched bases: 5. The CDR3 reads CSVDVASGSYEQYF. CDR3 in DNA: TGCAGCGTTGACGTGGCTAGCGGGAGCTACGAGCAGTACTTC.

The table lists this clone with a few counts. The chain is built from TRBV30 and TRBJ1-5, with a tentative D call TRBD1 (5 bases). Trimming cost V 4 bases and J 0 bases, with 10 bases left between them. CDR1 is GTSNPN and CDR2 is SVGIG in the germline V gene (reference sequence). CDR3 length equals 14 residues. Written as DNA, the CDR3 is TGTGCCTGGAAGCCGGGGGGTAGCAATCAGCCCCAGCATTTT. Translating it yields CAWKPGGSNQPQHF.

This clone was observed at least ten times. The CDR3 DNA is TGTGCCAGCAGCTTAAAGTCTGGGGCCAACGTCCTGACTTTC. Its translation is CASSLKSGANVLTF. The chain is built from TRBV7-9 and TRBJ2-6; D gene uncertain. CDR3 length: 14 residues. The germline CDR1 and CDR2 sequences are SEHNR and FQNEAQ (reference sequence). Trimming removed 2 bases from V and 1 base from J, with 3 bases in between.